The 2 T cell receptor beta chains below all came from one sample that was sequenced in a study of early T cells in non-severe SARS-CoV-2 infection. TCRdb reanalysed the 5' RACE reads using MiXCR and keeps one entry per CDR3 protein. Of around 55,000 distinct CDR3 sequences in the sample, under 8% are singletons; the top ten hold 5.8%. Source: whole blood, taken at baseline. The receptors here all came from an adult who was a healthcare worker with PCR-confirmed SARS-CoV-2 infection or an uninfected control (not recorded which).

This clonotype was seen ten or more times. This chain uses TRBV7-2 with TRBJ1-5, with D tentatively TRBD1 (6 bases). The germline V gene has CDR1 SGHTA and CDR2 FQGNSA. CDR3 length: 16 amino acids. The V end lost 2 bases, the J end lost 1 base, and 12 bases lay between the germline ends. CDR3 nucleotide sequence: TGTGCCAGCAGCTTAAGGGGGGCTGGGAGCAATCAGCCCCAGCATTTT. Its translation: CASSLRGAGSNQPQHF.

This clonotype has at least ten counts. CDR3 loop: CASSLPYYTVNTEAFF. DNA of the CDR3: TGTGCCAGCAGCTTGCCATATTATACAGTGAACACTGAAGCTTTCTTT. V gene TRBV7-6 combines with J gene TRBJ1-1; D remains unclear. V gave up 3 bases and J gave up 0 bases, with 14 bases separating them. Per the germline V gene, CDR1 is SGHVS and CDR2 is FNYEAQ. The CDR3 spans 16 residues.